The sequence of this T cell receptor beta chain was determined in a study of control samples from healthy donors and cancer patients. V lost 4 bases, J lost 4 bases, and 6 bases stayed unmatched. The CDR3 is 15 residues long. Germline lookup yields CDR1 MNHEY and CDR2 SVGAGI. The table came from immunoSEQ multiplex PCR; TCRdb's copy has only in-frame clones and leaves some out. This repertoire shows 120,000 or so clones, roughly 87% found once; its top ten account for around 2%. The TCR comes from a man younger than 30 in good health. Sequencing was carried out using blood. The chain employs TRBV6-5 and TRBJ2-1; 8 bases agree with TRBD1. DNA for the CDR3: TGTGCCAGCAGTTGGCCTCGGACAGGGTACAATGAGCAGTTCTTC. It codes for CASSWPRTGYNEQFF.